Below are 29 T cell receptor beta chains sequenced from a single sample in a study of T cell responses to AZD1222 COVID-19 vaccine. TCRdb's copy holds only in-frame clones and misses some; the assay was immunoSEQ multiplex PCR. In the table there are under 110,000 clones, 85% to 90% of which are singletons. The sequences come from peripheral blood, collected on day 0 of AZD1222 vaccination. The receptors come from an adult in good health.

The CDR3, as DNA: TGTGCCAGCACGATCATGGGCGGTGGAGCTTTCTTT. Amino acids: CASTIMGGGAFF. The gene calls are TRBV7-9 and TRBJ1-1; D ambiguous. CDR1 and CDR2 from the germline V gene are SEHNR and FQNEAQ (reference sequence). CDR3 size: 12 residues. Trimming took off 7 bases at V and 10 bases at J, with 16 bases between the two ends.

This chain joins TRBV5-4 and TRBJ2-2; unclear D gene. CDR3 length equals 12 residues. Germline V lookup: CDR1 SGHNT, CDR2 YYREEE (reference sequence). V lost 5 bases to trimming and J lost 2 bases, with 4 bases between them. CDR3 amino acids: CASRSNTGELFF. The CDR3, as DNA: TGTGCCAGCAGATCTAACACCGGGGAGCTGTTTTTT.

The chain uses TRBV11-3 and TRBJ2-3, with D unclear. Between the trimmed V and J ends, which lost 3 bases and 2 bases, there was a span of 9 bases. In germline, CDR1 is SGHNT, CDR2 YENEEA. This CDR3 has 14 residues. The CDR3 nucleotides are TGTGCCAGCAGCTTGGCGGAGTACACAGATACGCAGTATTTT. This encodes CASSLAEYTDTQYF.

The V call is TRBV28, the J call TRBJ1-2, with TRBD1 matching 9 bases. Germline trimming cut 4 bases from V and 8 bases from J; bases unmatched to any gene: 5. The CDR3 extends over 13 amino acids. CDR1 and CDR2 from the germline V gene are MDHEN and SYDVKM. CDR3 bases: TGTGCCAGCAGTTCGTACAGGGGGCCGGGCTACACCTTC. Amino acid sequence: CASSSYRGPGYTF.

The chain joins TRBV7-9 to TRBJ2-3; D is uncertain. The ends were cut back, 6 bases at V and 5 bases at J, with 18 bases in the middle. The CDR3 is 15 residues long. Germline V gives CDR1 SEHNR, CDR2 FQNEAQ (reference sequence). The CDR3 protein is CASRIGSTSRDTQYF. The CDR3 DNA is TGTGCCAGCAGAATTGGGTCGACCTCGAGAGATACGCAGTATTTT.

CDR3: CASSPRYKGAEAFF. The CDR3 nucleotides are TGTGCCAGCAGCCCCCGCTACAAGGGGGCTGAAGCTTTCTTT. The chain recombines TRBV3-1 (or the pseudogene TRBV3-2) with TRBJ1-1; possibly TRBD1 for D (6 bases). Germline V gene sequence: CDR1 LGHDT, CDR2 YNNKEL (reference sequence). The CDR3 loop spans 14 amino acids. V was shortened by 4 bases and J by 6 bases, with 15 bases between the two germline ends.

The J gene is TRBJ1-6, the V gene TRBV6-5; perhaps TRBD1 as D (5 bases). V lost 6 bases and J lost 7, with 16 bases in between. The CDR3 sequence is 15 residues long. Germline V CDR1 and CDR2: MNHEY, SVGAGI. CDR3 sequence reads: CASSSGTRGNSPLHF. The CDR3 DNA follows: TGTGCCAGCAGCTCGGGTACGCGGGGCAATTCACCCCTCCACTTT.

The V gene is TRBV18, the J gene TRBJ2-5, with D maybe TRBD2 (6 bases). The V and J ends lost 0 bases and 4 bases respectively, with 15 bases between them. The CDR3 loop spans 16 amino acids. Germline-derived CDR1 and CDR2 are KGHSH and LQKENI. The CDR3, as DNA: TGTGCCAGCTCACCACCGAGGGACCGGGGAGGAGAGACCCAGTACTTC. It yields the protein CASSPPRDRGGETQYF.

The chain combines TRBV7-9 with TRBJ1-6, with no clear D. Trimming took 5 bases from V and 9 from J, leaving 20 bases between them. Germline assignment: CDR1 SEHNR and CDR2 FQNEAQ (reference sequence). This CDR3 has 16 residues. The CDR3 DNA sequence: TGTGCCAGCAGCCCCTCCGAGGTGGGCTACGGTTCACCCCTCCACTTT. Its protein is CASSPSEVGYGSPLHF.

The chain has TRBV7-3 and TRBJ2-1; TRBD2 matches 9 bases. V lost 5 bases, J lost 0 bases, and 11 bases stayed unmatched. The CDR3 runs 18 residues. From germline, CDR1 is SGHTA and CDR2 FQGTGA. As DNA, the CDR3 is TGTGCCAGCAGCCCCCGGGGGGTAGCGGGAGTCTCCTACAATGAGCAGTTCTTC. Amino acids: CASSPRGVAGVSYNEQFF.

This rearrangement joins TRBV10-3 to TRBJ1-5; TRBD1 might be the D (5 bases). The CDR3 spans 16 residues. Trimming cost V 3 bases and J 4 bases, with 16 bases left between them. Germline assignment: CDR1 ENHRY and CDR2 SYGVKD. DNA of the CDR3: TGTGCCATCAGTGATCAGGGCCCCCGAAGAAATCAGCCCCAGCATTTT. As protein: CAISDQGPRRNQPQHF.

The chain recombines TRBV30 with TRBJ2-1; 7 bases line up with TRBD1. The J segment lost 7 bases and the V segment lost 0 bases, leaving 0 bases of the junction unmatched. Germline loops: CDR1 GTSNPN, CDR2 SVGIG (reference sequence). The CDR3 totals 12 residues. DNA for the CDR3: TGTGCCTGGAGTGTACAGGGGAATGAGCAGTTCTTC. Translated, it gives CAWSVQGNEQFF.

This clone has just one count. This chain uses TRBV3-1 (or the pseudogene TRBV3-2) with TRBJ2-7; D is ambiguous. From germline, CDR1 is LGHDT and CDR2 YNNKEL (reference sequence). V lost 2 bases and J lost 1, with 3 bases in between. The CDR3 covers 12 residues. The CDR3 reads CASSQRSYEQYF. The CDR3 nucleotides are TGTGCCAGCAGCCAACGATCCTACGAGCAGTACTTC.

This clone was observed a handful of times. V gene TRBV10-1 combines with J gene TRBJ2-7, with D perhaps matching TRBD2 (5 bases). The germline V gene has CDR1 WNHNN and CDR2 SYGVQD (reference sequence). The V end lost 0 bases, the J end lost 6 bases, and 12 bases lay between the germline ends. The CDR3 has 14 residues. The CDR3: CASSESRSGGEQYF. CDR3 DNA: TGCGCCAGCAGTGAGTCGAGGTCAGGAGGCGAGCAGTACTTC.

This chain joins TRBV2 and TRBJ2-1; 10 bases are a match to TRBD2. The V and J ends lost 7 bases and 8 bases, in that order; junction bases with no gene match: 14. Germline lookup yields CDR1 SNHLY and CDR2 FYNNEI. There are 16 residues in the CDR3. CDR3 in DNA: TGTGCCAGCATCCCCGACCCAGCGGGAGGGGTGCATGAGCAGTTCTTC. It is translated as CASIPDPAGGVHEQFF.

This chain joins TRBV7-9 and TRBJ1-5, with D maybe TRBD1 (5 bases). The CDR3 runs to 12 residues. Trimming removed 7 bases at V and 5 bases at J, with 9 bases between. Germline V gene lookup returns CDR1 SEHNR and CDR2 FQNEAQ (reference sequence). CDR3 sequence: CASTGGDQPQHF. In DNA form, the CDR3 reads TGTGCCAGCACCGGGGGGGATCAGCCCCAGCATTTT.

This clone appeared a few times. The rearrangement uses TRBV19 and TRBJ1-2; TRBD1 might be the D (6 bases). The CDR3 has 15 amino acids. The germline V gene has CDR1 LNHDA and CDR2 SQIVND (reference sequence). The V end was cut by 5 bases, the J end by 5 bases, with 18 bases between. This CDR3 reads CASSAPGGRRYGYTF. The CDR3, as DNA: TGTGCCAGTAGTGCCCCTGGGGGGCGCAGGTATGGCTACACCTTC.

The sample holds one count of this clone. The same CDR3 is also encoded by other DNA sequences in this sample. The J gene is TRBJ1-1, the V gene TRBV20-1; possible D gene TRBD1, 6 bases. CDR1 is DFQATT and CDR2 is SNEGSKA in the germline V gene (reference sequence). The CDR3 runs to 11 residues. The V gene lost 6 bases and the J gene lost 5 bases, with 10 bases spanning the gap. DNA for the CDR3: TGCAGTGCCCGAGGGGGGACTGAAGCTTTCTTT. As protein: CSARGGTEAFF.

The chain recombines TRBV18 with TRBJ2-7; D is ambiguous. The CDR3 runs to 13 residues. Trimming shortened V by 6 bases and J by 2 bases, and 11 bases separated the two germline ends. Germline V gene sequence: CDR1 KGHSH, CDR2 LQKENI. CDR3 coding DNA: TGTGCCAGCTCCGAGACACCGCCCTACGAGCAGTACTTC. Its protein product is CASSETPPYEQYF.

The chain carries TRBV14 and TRBJ1-1; unclear D gene. V lost 6 bases and J 8 bases, leaving 16 bases between the germline ends. CDR1 is SGHDN and CDR2 is FVKESK in the germline V gene. There are 13 residues in the CDR3. The chain's CDR3 is CASSREGSGEAFF. The CDR3 DNA reads as TGTGCCAGCAGTCGCGAAGGGAGCGGGGAAGCTTTCTTT.

This chain connects TRBV14 to TRBJ1-4, with 12 positions matching TRBD1. The germline gives CDR1 SGHDN, CDR2 FVKESK. J lost 2 bases, V lost 3 bases, and 1 base had no gene match. The CDR3 contains 16 residues. The CDR3 sequence is CASSHGTGGTNEKLFF. In DNA form, the CDR3 reads TGTGCCAGCAGCCATGGGACAGGGGGCACTAATGAAAAACTGTTTTTT.

V and J are TRBV6-5 and TRBJ1-1; D gene uncertain. The V gene lost 2 bases and the J gene lost 0 bases, with 13 bases spanning the gap. This CDR3 comprises 16 residues. Germline CDR1 and CDR2: MNHEY and SVGAGI. The CDR3 DNA follows: TGTGCCAGCAGTTACGAGTTCGCCGCCTTGAACACTGAAGCTTTCTTT. Residues: CASSYEFAALNTEAFF.

This chain joins TRBV25-1 and TRBJ1-2, with no clear D. In germline, CDR1 is MGHDK, CDR2 SYGVNS. The CDR3 is 14 residues long. Trimming removed 4 bases at V and 3 bases at J, with 12 bases between. In DNA form, the CDR3 reads TGTGCCAGCAGTGCGGAACCTCGGGACTATGGCTACACCTTC. It specifies CASSAEPRDYGYTF.

In nucleotides, the CDR3 is TGTGCTAGTGGTTTTAGGGTAGGAAACACCGGGGAGCTGTTTTTT. It encodes CASGFRVGNTGELFF. V is TRBV12-5 and J is TRBJ2-2; D remains ambiguous. V lost 3 bases, J lost 2 bases, and 10 bases lay in between. In germline, CDR1 is LGHNT, CDR2 FRNRAP. The CDR3 sequence is 15 residues long.

The chain carries TRBV6-5 and TRBJ1-1; no clear D gene. This CDR3 contains 11 residues. CDR1 and CDR2 (germline): MNHEY, SVGAGI. V lost 4 bases, J lost 7 bases, and 7 bases lay in between. As DNA, the CDR3 is TGTGCCAGCAGTTCGGGAGATGAAGCTTTCTTT. Translating it yields CASSSGDEAFF.

This clone was detected a few times. The chain recombines TRBV7-9 with TRBJ1-2; D call uncertain. The CDR3 sequence is 12 residues long. The ends were cut back, 3 bases at V and 4 bases at J, with 6 bases in the middle. From germline, CDR1 is SEHNR and CDR2 FQNEAQ (reference sequence). CDR3 sequence: CASSLDGYGYTF. CDR3 DNA: TGTGCCAGCAGCTTGGACGGCTATGGCTACACCTTC.

The CDR3 bases are TGCGCCAGCAGCTCCCTAGCGGGTAGCACAGATACGCAGTATTTT. Protein sequence: CASSSLAGSTDTQYF. The chain uses TRBV5-1 and TRBJ2-3, with TRBD2 matching over 8 bases. Trimming cost V 3 bases and J 0 bases; bases outside gene matches: 3. CDR3 length: 15 amino acids. CDR1 is SGHRS, CDR2 YFSETQ, per germline.

The chain couples TRBV7-2 to TRBJ2-1, with D perhaps matching TRBD2 (5 bases). This CDR3 spans 15 amino acids. V shed 4 bases and J shed 2 bases, with 12 bases lying between them. Germline V gene lookup returns CDR1 SGHTA and CDR2 FQGNSA. The CDR3 here is CASSSKRLTYNEQFF. CDR3 in DNA: TGTGCCAGCAGCTCTAAGCGGCTAACCTACAATGAGCAGTTCTTC.

V gene TRBV24-1 combines with J gene TRBJ2-5, with 14 bases fitting TRBD2. The CDR3 is 17 amino acids. V lost 5 bases to trimming and J lost 3 bases; unmatched junction nucleotides: 7. Germline V gene sequence: CDR1 KGHDR, CDR2 SFDVKD. CDR3 protein: CATSALPGLAGEETQYF. CDR3 DNA sequence: TGTGCCACCAGTGCTCTTCCGGGACTAGCGGGAGAAGAGACCCAGTACTTC.